These 2 T cell receptor beta chains were all obtained from the same sample, sequenced in a study of blood T cell repertoires in COVID-19. Sequenced by immunoSEQ multiplex PCR; TCRdb stores in-frame clones only, minus some. The table includes 85,000 or so clones, roughly 79% detected once. Sequences were obtained from peripheral blood. These receptors came from a man of 80 years or more with acute or convalescent COVID-19.

A single count supports this clone. The chain recombines TRBV27 with TRBJ1-5, with 9 bases identical to TRBD1. With 6 bases clipped from V and 6 bases from J, the junction kept 9 bases outside the gene matches. This CDR3 contains 15 residues. Germline CDR1 reads MNHEY; CDR2 reads SMNVEV (reference sequence). The CDR3 DNA is TGTGCCAGCAGATCACGGACAGGGGTAAGTCAGCCCCAGCATTTT. Translation gives CASRSRTGVSQPQHF.

The chain uses TRBV28 and TRBJ1-2; D remains unclear. The V gene lost 1 base and the J gene lost 0 bases, with 3 bases spanning the gap. This CDR3 has 13 residues. Germline CDR1 is MDHEN and CDR2 is SYDVKM. The DNA for the CDR3 is TGTGCCAGCAGTTTATCCACTAACTATGGCTACACCTTC. Protein: CASSLSTNYGYTF.